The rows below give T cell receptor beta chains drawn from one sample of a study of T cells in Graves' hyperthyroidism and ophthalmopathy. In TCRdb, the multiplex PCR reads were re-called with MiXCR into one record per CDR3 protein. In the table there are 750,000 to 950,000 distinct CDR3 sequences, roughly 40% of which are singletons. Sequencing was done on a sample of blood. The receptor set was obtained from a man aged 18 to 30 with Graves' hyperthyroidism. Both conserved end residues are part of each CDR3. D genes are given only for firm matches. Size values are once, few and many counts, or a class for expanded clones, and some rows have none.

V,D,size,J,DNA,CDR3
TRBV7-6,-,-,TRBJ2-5,TGTGCCTGGAGCGTGGGCGGACACCAAGAGACCCAGTACTTC,CAWSVGGHQETQYF
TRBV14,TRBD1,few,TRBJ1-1,TGTGCCAGCAGCCCCCGCACAGGGGGCTACACTGAAGCTTTCTTT,CASSPRTGGYTEAFF
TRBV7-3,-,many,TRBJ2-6,TGTGCCAGCAGCTCTCACCCCAGGGGCGTGTCGAGTGGGGCCAACGTCCTGACTTTC,CASSSHPRGVSSGANVLTF
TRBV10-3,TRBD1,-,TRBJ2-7,TGTGCCATCAGTTGGGGACAGGGCCCCTACGAGCAGTACTTC,CAISWGQGPYEQYF
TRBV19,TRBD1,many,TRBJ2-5,TGTGCCAGTAGTATCAGCGGGACAGGGTGGAAGACCCAGTACTTC,CASSISGTGWKTQYF
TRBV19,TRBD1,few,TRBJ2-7,TGTGCCAGTAGTCCTGGGACAGGGGTCTCCGAGCAGTACTTC,CASSPGTGVSEQYF
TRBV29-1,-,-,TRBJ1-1,TGCAGCTTGACGGGGGGCCTGGACACTGAAGCTTTCTTT,CSLTGGLDTEAFF
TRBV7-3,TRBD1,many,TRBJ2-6,TGTGCCAGCAGCTCGACAGGGTACCCCAACGTCCTGACTTTC,CASSSTGYPNVLTF
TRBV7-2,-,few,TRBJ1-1,TGTGCCAGCAGCCCCAGGGGTAAAAACACTGAAGCTTTCTTT,CASSPRGKNTEAFF
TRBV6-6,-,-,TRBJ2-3,TGTGCCAGCAGTTACCTGACGAGCACAGATACGCAGTATTTT,CASSYLTSTDTQYF
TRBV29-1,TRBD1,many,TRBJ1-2,TGCAGCGCTCGACAGGGGCAATATGGCTACACCTTC,CSARQGQYGYTF
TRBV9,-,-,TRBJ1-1,TGTGCCAGCAGCTTGGTGACGATAATGAACACTGAAGCTTTCTTT,CASSLVTIMNTEAFF
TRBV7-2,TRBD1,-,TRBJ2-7,TGTGCCAGCAGCTGGGGGACAGGGAACTACGAGCAGTACTTC,CASSWGTGNYEQYF
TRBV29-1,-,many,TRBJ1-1,TGCAGCGTGCGCAGGGGCCAGTTGGAAATGAACACTGAAGCTTTCTTT,CSVRRGQLEMNTEAFF
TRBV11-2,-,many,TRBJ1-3,TGTGCCAGCAGCTTAGATGTGGTGAACACCATATATTTT,CASSLDVVNTIYF
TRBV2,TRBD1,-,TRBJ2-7,TGTGCCAGCAGCGAACAGGGGGGCGAGCAGTACTTC,CASSEQGGEQYF
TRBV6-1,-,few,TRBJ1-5,TGTGCCAGCAGCACCTGGGAAGAGGGCAATCAGCCCCAGCATTTT,CASSTWEEGNQPQHF
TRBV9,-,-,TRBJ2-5,TGTGCCAGCAGCGTAGGGCCCGTCCAAGAGACCCAGTACTTC,CASSVGPVQETQYF
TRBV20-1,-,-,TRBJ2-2,TGCAGTGCTAGAGATGGCCCGTACGGCGGGGAGCTGTTTTTT,CSARDGPYGGELFF
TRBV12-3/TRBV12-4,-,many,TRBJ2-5,TGTGCCAGCGGGGGGACTTCCGGACTTAAAGAGACCCAGTACTTC,CASGGTSGLKETQYF
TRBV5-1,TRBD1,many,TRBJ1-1,TGCGCCAGCAGCTTGGGGACAGGCGTGAACACTGAAGCTTTCTTT,CASSLGTGVNTEAFF
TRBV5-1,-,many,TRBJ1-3,TGCGCCAGCAGCTTGGGGATGAGCTCTGGAAACACCATATATTTT,CASSLGMSSGNTIYF
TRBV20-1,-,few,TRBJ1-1,TGCAGTGCTAGTAAAGGGTCCACTGAAGCTTTCTTT,CSASKGSTEAFF
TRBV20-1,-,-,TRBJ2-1,TGCAGTGCTAGGCGCGGGACGCCCTACAATGAGCAGTTCTTC,CSARRGTPYNEQFF
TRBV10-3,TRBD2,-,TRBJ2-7,TGTGCCATCAGTGTGAATTTGCGGGAGGGCGATACGCAGTACTTC,CAISVNLREGDTQYF
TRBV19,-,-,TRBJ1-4,TGTGCCAGTAGTAAGAGGGCAGCAACTAATGAAAAACTGTTTTTT,CASSKRAATNEKLFF
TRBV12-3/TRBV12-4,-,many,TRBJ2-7,TGTGCCAGCAGACTGGCGGGCGCCTACGAGCAGTACTTC,CASRLAGAYEQYF
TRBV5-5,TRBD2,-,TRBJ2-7,TGTGCCAGCAGCGATACTAGCGGAATATACGAGCAGTACTTC,CASSDTSGIYEQYF
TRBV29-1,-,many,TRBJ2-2,TGCAGCGCCAGTGACACCGGGGAGCTGTTTTTT,CSASDTGELFF
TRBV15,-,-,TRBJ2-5,TGTGCCACCAGCAGAGATTATGGGGGGGAGACCCAGTACTTC,CATSRDYGGETQYF
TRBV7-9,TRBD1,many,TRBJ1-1,TGTGCCAGCAGCCCAGCAGGGACAGGGGTGAACACTGAAGCTTTCTTT,CASSPAGTGVNTEAFF
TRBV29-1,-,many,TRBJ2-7,TGCAGCGCCGCTATGACAGGGACTGGGGAGCAGTACTTC,CSAAMTGTGEQYF
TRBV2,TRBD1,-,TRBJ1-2,TGTGCCGGCAGTGGACAGGATTATGGCTACACCTTC,CAGSGQDYGYTF
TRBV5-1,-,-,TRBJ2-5,TGCGCCAGCAGCGTCGGGGCTTGGGGCAGCTACCAAGAGACCCAGTACTTC,CASSVGAWGSYQETQYF
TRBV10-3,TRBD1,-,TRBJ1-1,TGTGCCACCGGGACAGGGGGTGACACTGAAGCTTTCTTT,CATGTGGDTEAFF
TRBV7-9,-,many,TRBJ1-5,TGTGCCAGCAGCTTCGGGCATAGCAATCAGCCCCAGCATTTT,CASSFGHSNQPQHF